The 20 T cell receptor beta chains listed next were all sequenced from one sample in a study of blood T cells in healthy people across ages. Next came a second PCR, run for about 7 to 12 cycles, which used a sample-barcoded 5' primer along with a J-beta primer mix. TCRdb called the 5' RACE reads again in MiXCR, with one record for every CDR3 protein. Of around 1,000,000 distinct CDR3 sequences listed, around 27% are singletons. This sample also belongs to another study, concerning T cells of mothers and their children.

Specimen: blood. Source of these receptors: a girl aged 2-10 years in good health.

The chain employs TRBV12-1 and TRBJ2-1. TRBV12-1 constitutes a pseudogene. This CDR3 is 14 amino acids long. CDR3 protein: CASSFMQSYNEQFF. The DNA for the CDR3 is TGTGCCAGCAGCTTTATGCAATCCTACAATGAGCAGTTCTTC.

For the CDR3, the DNA is TGTGCCAGCAGCCCTTCCAAAGGAACTGAAGCTTTCTTT. It codes for CASSPSKGTEAFF. The V gene is TRBV3-1, the J gene TRBJ1-1, with D hard to call. This CDR3 contains 13 residues. Trimming stripped 4 bases from V and 5 bases from J, with 11 bases between. Per germline, CDR1 LGHDT and CDR2 YNNKEL (reference sequence).

This clonotype was recorded a few times. One junction end disagrees with the germline gene, perhaps due to a read error. This chain joins TRBV7-3 and TRBJ2-7; 9 nucleotides agree with TRBD2. Germline V lookup: CDR1 SGHTA, CDR2 FQGTGA. This CDR3 region has 14 residues. CDR3 sequence: CAGSSSGGNYEQYF. DNA for the CDR3: TGTGCCGGCAGCTCGAGCGGGGGGAACTACGAGCAGTACTTC. Looking up the rest from reference TRBV7-3 and TRBJ2-7 gives the full variable domain: GAGVSQTPSNKVTEKGKYVELRCDPISGHTALYWYRQSLGQGPEFLIYFQGTGAADDSGLPNDRFFAVRPEGSVSTLKIQRTERGDSAVYLCAGSSSGGNYEQYFGPGTRLTVT.

This clonotype has only a few counts. The chain carries TRBV5-1 and TRBJ2-5, with D unresolved. Trimming stripped 2 bases from V and 2 bases from J, with 7 bases between. CDR1 is SGHRS, CDR2 YFSETQ, per germline. CDR3 length equals 13 residues. The CDR3 DNA is TGCGCCAGCAGCTTTAGGGATCAAGAGACCCAGTACTTC. Protein: CASSFRDQETQYF.

The chain employs TRBV12-3 or TRBV12-4 and TRBJ1-1; D not certain. This CDR3 has 13 amino acids. Deletions cut 6 bases from V and 1 base from J, with 9 bases between. The CDR3 here is CASRGNTNTEAFF. The CDR3 DNA is TGTGCCAGCAGGGGCAATACGAACACTGAAGCTTTCTTT.

The J gene is TRBJ2-5, the V gene TRBV24-1; D remains ambiguous. The DNA end is a closer match to TRBJ2-1, so the J assignment may be wrong. Germline V gene sequence: CDR1 KGHDR, CDR2 SFDVKD. The CDR3 has 11 residues. The chain's CDR3 is CATSDRSEQFF. The CDR3 DNA reads TGTGCCACCAGTGACCGAAGTGAGCAGTTCTTC.

V gene TRBV27 combines with J gene TRBJ2-2; a weak D match, TRBD1 (5 bases). Trimming stripped 7 bases from V and 1 base from J, with 16 bases between. Germline-derived CDR1 and CDR2 are MNHEY and SMNVEV (reference sequence). The CDR3 has 16 amino acids. The DNA for the CDR3 is TGTGCCAGCACCACTTTAGGGGCACAGAACACCGGGGAGCTGTTTTTT. Protein: CASTTLGAQNTGELFF.

This clonotype has a handful of counts. CDR3 sequence reads: CASSFQPQHF. In nucleotides, the CDR3 is TGTGCCAGCAGTTTTCAGCCCCAGCATTTT. This chain joins TRBV12-3 or TRBV12-4 and TRBJ1-5; D is unresolved. The length of the CDR3 is 10 residues. The V end was cut by 3 bases, the J end by 6 bases, with 0 bases between.

This clonotype came up a few times. The chain carries TRBV7-8 and TRBJ2-4; 8 bases fit TRBD2. CDR1 is SGHVS and CDR2 is FQNEAQ in the germline V gene. The junction had 13 bases not matched to a gene; V was cut back by 0 bases and J by 0 bases. The CDR3 is 20 residues long. The CDR3 region is CASSLAVWRGESLAKNIQYF. CDR3 sequence (DNA): TGTGCCAGCAGCTTAGCGGTATGGCGGGGGGAATCTTTAGCCAAAAACATTCAGTACTTC.

This clonotype was found a few times. The chain has TRBV11-2 and TRBJ2-5, with 9 bases identical to TRBD2. With the DNA end fitting TRBJ2-1 better, the J assignment may be wrong. Germline CDR1 is SGHAT and CDR2 is FQNNGV. The CDR3 totals 11 residues. The DNA for the CDR3 is TGTGCCAGCAGCGGCGGGGGGGGGCAGTTCTTC. As protein: CASSGGGGQFF.

The J gene is TRBJ1-6, the V gene TRBV12-3 or TRBV12-4, with D unresolved. The CDR3 runs to 14 residues. The ends were cut back, 6 bases at V and 10 bases at J, with 16 bases in the middle. CDR3 amino acids: CASSPVGRESPLHF. DNA of the CDR3: TGTGCCAGCAGCCCCGTAGGACGGGAGTCACCCCTCCACTTT.

This clonotype was seen once. V and J are TRBV29-1 and TRBJ1-2, with a tentative D call TRBD1 (5 bases). CDR1 and CDR2 from the germline V gene are SQVTM and ANQGSEA. This CDR3 is 11 amino acids long. Trimming left V 6 bases short and J 6 bases short, with 11 bases between. The DNA of the CDR3 is TGCAGCGTGGGGACGGACAATGGCTACACCTTC. This codes for CSVGTDNGYTF.

This chain joins TRBV28 and TRBJ2-5, with no clear D. V shed 6 bases and J shed 1 base, with 12 bases lying between them. This CDR3 spans 14 amino acids. CDR1 and CDR2 (germline): MDHEN, SYDVKM. CDR3 region: CASSLDIIQETQYF. For the CDR3, the DNA is TGTGCCAGCAGCCTCGACATTATCCAAGAGACCCAGTACTTC. Supplemented by reference TRBV28 and TRBJ2-5, the full variable domain reads DVKVTQSSRYLVKRTGEKVFLECVQDMDHENMFWYRQDPGLGLRLIYFSYDVKMKEKGDIPEGYSVSREKKERFSLILESASTNQTSMYLCASSLDIIQETQYFGPGTRLLVL.

The CDR3 protein is CSARSWGGGTEAFF. The CDR3 DNA sequence: TGCAGTGCTAGATCGTGGGGGGGAGGAACTGAAGCTTTCTTT. The chain uses TRBV20-1 and TRBJ1-1, with D possibly being TRBD1 (5 bases). CDR3 size: 14 residues. Germline CDR1 DFQATT, CDR2 SNEGSKA (reference sequence). V was cut by 2 bases and J by 5 bases, with 15 bases left in between.

The chain uses TRBV29-1 and TRBJ2-5; possibly TRBD1 or TRBD2 for D (5 bases each). V was pared by 6 bases and J by 5 bases, with 13 bases between. Germline V gene data show CDR1 as SQVTM and CDR2 as ANQGSEA. The length of the CDR3 is 12 residues. The CDR3 nucleotides read TGCAGCGTCCTTCCAGGGACGGAGACCCAGTACTTC. This encodes CSVLPGTETQYF.

The chain employs TRBV7-2 and TRBJ2-3; no clear D gene. The CDR3 spans 17 residues. Trimming took 2 bases from V and 1 from J, leaving 16 bases between them. The germline V gene encodes CDR1 SGHTA and CDR2 FQGNSA. For the CDR3, the DNA is TGTGCCAGCAGCTTAATCCGCGCTGGGTTTGGCACAGATACGCAGTATTTT. As protein: CASSLIRAGFGTDTQYF.

The chain carries TRBV7-9 and TRBJ2-7, with D unresolved. Trimming took off 4 bases at V and 3 bases at J, with 10 bases between the two ends. CDR1 is SEHNR, CDR2 FQNEAQ, per germline (reference sequence). This CDR3 contains 13 residues. In DNA, the CDR3 is TGTGCCAGCAGCTCCCGACCCTACTACGAGCAGTACTTC. The encoded protein is CASSSRPYYEQYF.

This clonotype occurred a few times. The V and J genes are TRBV10-3 and TRBJ2-1; no definite D call. TRBJ2-7 explains the end of the DNA better; the J call may be wrong. There are 17 residues in the CDR3. Germline CDR1 ENHRY, CDR2 SYGVKD. CDR3 amino acids: CAISVGSSGKSSYEQYF. CDR3 bases: TGTGCCATCAGTGTCGGTTCTTCGGGCAAAAGCTCCTACGAGCAGTACTTC.

The chain is built from TRBV10-3 and TRBJ2-7, with D perhaps matching TRBD1 (5 bases). Germline-derived CDR1 and CDR2 are ENHRY and SYGVKD. The CDR3 runs to 13 residues. Trimming took off 6 bases at V and 2 bases at J, with 11 bases between the two ends. The CDR3 reads CAISEFRAYEQYF. The CDR3 DNA reads as TGTGCCATCAGCGAATTCAGGGCCTACGAGCAGTACTTC.

The rearrangement uses TRBV20-1 and TRBJ2-5; the D call may be TRBD1 or TRBD2 (7 bases each). Matching the DNA end better, TRBJ2-7 makes the J call doubtful. Germline assignment: CDR1 DFQATT and CDR2 SNEGSKA (reference sequence). This CDR3 has 14 residues. The DNA for the CDR3 is TGCAGTGCTCTTCACAGCGGGACAGCCTACGAGCAGTACTTC. Translation: CSALHSGTAYEQYF.